This T cell receptor beta chain was recovered during a study of patients and donors after allogeneic stem cell transplantation. The CDR3 has 15 amino acids. Unmatched junction bases numbered 6, after V lost 8 bases and J lost 0 bases. TCRdb reanalysed the RT-PCR reads using MiXCR and keeps one entry per CDR3 protein. The sample yields about a million distinct CDR3 sequences, 15% to 20% seen once. This clonotype was seen repeatedly, ten times or more. The TCR was taken from a human donor who was either an allogeneic HSCT recipient or a stem cell or donor lymphocyte infusion donor (not recorded which). It is not recorded whose cells these are; they may come from a transplant donor. The chain joins TRBV12-3 or TRBV12-4 to TRBJ2-1; 8 nucleotides agree with TRBD1. Sequencing was performed on blood, either unsorted or a sorted T cell fraction (not recorded which). The DNA of the CDR3 is TGTGCCAGCGGCCCTACAGGGGGCTCCTACAATGAGCAGTTCTTC. It is translated as CASGPTGGSYNEQFF.